The present entry profiles one T cell receptor (beta chain) with its context. Its antigen is as yet unknown. This entry is derived from a study of shared clonotypes between healthy human individuals. Study-level findings and limits: The four-donor shared clonotypes exceeded non-shared clonotypes in generation probability, with non-shared ones scoring lower.

Germline V gene lookup returns CDR1 SNHLY and CDR2 FYNNEI. The CDR3 has 14 amino acids. With V trimmed by 4 bases and J by 7 bases, 4 bases remained unmatched. Using around 180 ng DNA, about 29,000 T cell genomes, the sorted-subset replicate PCRs were run. Here immunoSEQ multiplex PCR was the method, and the copy in TCRdb shows in-frame clones only, minus some. This table has approximately 350,000 clones, 74% appearing once. The rearrangement links TRBV2 to TRBJ2-1; 10 bases line up with TRBD1. This TCR was sampled from a man between 25 and 39 years old in good health. The sequenced material came from memory CD4+ T cells sorted from blood. Described subset: CD45RA-negative fraction. Written as DNA, the CDR3 is TGTGCCAGCAGTGTCCGGACAGGGGGGAATGAGCAGTTCTTC. It yields the protein CASSVRTGGNEQFF.